The clone carrying this T cell receptor beta chain was counted between two and nine times. Its antigen is not known. These data originate in a study of cytomegalovirus exposure and HLA in healthy donors. Study-wide findings and caveats: Later analysis demonstrated an association between a missense DCLRE1C variant and TCR beta V- and J-gene trimming. Reports state that TCR beta sequences accurately predicted most subjects' HLA-A and HLA-B alleles.

Germline assignment: CDR1 SGHRS and CDR2 YFSETQ. After removal of 4 bases from V and 2 bases from J, the junction contained 8 bases not matched to a gene. The CDR3 sequence is 15 residues long. PCR amplification relied on 60 Vbeta primers (plus 13 Jbeta primers). Generated by immunoSEQ multiplex PCR, the TCRdb table keeps only in-frame clones and is missing some. The sample contains around 100,000 clones, less than 80% of which appear only once. The chain is built from TRBV5-1 and TRBJ2-5, with 7 bases identical to TRBD2. The TCR was taken from a middle-aged man in good health and CMV-seronegative. The specimen sequenced was PBMCs. The chain's CDR3 is CASSPGTTMQETQYF. The CDR3 nucleotides are TGCGCCAGCAGCCCCGGGACTACGATGCAAGAGACCCAGTACTTC.